Below, 22 T cell receptor beta chains from the same sample are listed, as sequenced in a study of blood T cell repertoires in COVID-19 (dated by TCRdb to about 2020). The library was obtained by the immunoSEQ multiplex PCR assay. The source is immuneACCESS, and TCRdb retained only in-frame sequences with V and J called. Part of the clones is not carried over; for the studies checked, unresolved V genes explain less than half of this, and the remainder is unexplained. This sample comprises about 140,000 clones, roughly 85% of them detected only once. 2.5% to 3.5% of the sample is held by the ten biggest clonotypes. Input material: PBMCs or T cells enriched from blood (not recorded which). These receptors were obtained from a woman between 50 and 59 years old who had recovered from COVID-19.

The CDR3 loop reads CASSDRANGYTF. DNA for the CDR3: TGTGCCAGCAGTGACAGGGCCAATGGCTACACCTTC. The chain uses TRBV9 and TRBJ1-2; 7 bases fit TRBD1. The V and J ends lost 5 bases and 6 bases, in that order; junction bases with no gene match: 4. The CDR3 consists of 12 residues. Germline V gives CDR1 SGDLS, CDR2 YYNGEE.

This clone was seen once. V gene TRBV5-6 combines with J gene TRBJ2-7, with 8 bases that match TRBD1. J gave up 3 bases and V 2 bases, and 4 bases lay outside the gene matches. CDR1 and CDR2 (germline): SGHDT, YYEEEE. The CDR3 runs to 14 residues. CDR3 coding DNA: TGTGCCAGCAGCTTCGGGACAGGTTTCTACGAGCAGTACTTC. It translates to CASSFGTGFYEQYF.

J is TRBJ2-7 and V is TRBV6-5; 8 bases fit TRBD1. CDR1 MNHEY and CDR2 SVGAGI come from the germline V gene. Trimming cost V 4 bases and J 4 bases; bases outside gene matches: 12. The CDR3 is made up of 16 amino acids. CDR3 residues: CASSSRTGKKPYEQYF. DNA for the CDR3: TGTGCCAGCAGTTCTCGGACAGGGAAAAAACCATACGAGCAGTACTTC.

The chain recombines TRBV28 with TRBJ2-1, with TRBD2 matching over 9 bases. CDR1 and CDR2 from the germline V gene are MDHEN and SYDVKM. CDR3 length: 16 amino acids. Trimming took 4 bases from V and 8 from J; bases not matched to a gene: 12. The CDR3 nucleotides read TGTGCCAGCAGTTCCTGGTGGGCGGGAGGGCCCTATGAGCAGTTCTTC. Its translation: CASSSWWAGGPYEQFF.

The gene calls are TRBV5-5 and TRBJ2-1; TRBD2 matches at 7 bases. V shed 4 bases and J 7 bases; nucleotides not matched to a gene: 8. The CDR3 extends over 14 amino acids. The germline CDR1 and CDR2 sequences are SGHKS and YYEKEE (reference sequence). The CDR3 DNA reads TGTGCCAGCAGCCCAGCGTGGGGAGGGAATGAGCAGTTCTTC. This gives the protein CASSPAWGGNEQFF.

The CDR3 spells CAWSVGSFDTDTQYF. The CDR3, as DNA: TGTGCCTGGAGTGTAGGTAGCTTTGACACAGATACGCAGTATTTT. The genes are TRBV30 and TRBJ2-3; D gene unclear. Germline loops: CDR1 GTSNPN, CDR2 SVGIG (reference sequence). This CDR3 is built from 15 residues. V lost 0 bases and J 2 bases, leaving 12 bases between the germline ends.

V gene TRBV28 combines with J gene TRBJ1-2; 9 nucleotides match TRBD1. V trimming: 1 base; J trimming: 3 bases; junction bases outside the gene matches: 6. This CDR3 is 16 amino acids long. Looked up from germline, CDR1 is MDHEN and CDR2 is SYDVKM. The DNA of the CDR3 is TGTGCCAGCAGTTTATTCGTACAGGGGGCCGACTATGGCTACACCTTC. This sequence encodes CASSLFVQGADYGYTF.

This clone was seen a single time. This chain uses TRBV10-1 with TRBJ2-2, with D unresolved. Trimming shortened V by 1 base and J by 8 bases, and 5 bases separated the two germline ends. The CDR3 contains 12 residues. The germline V gene encodes CDR1 WNHNN and CDR2 SYGVQD (reference sequence). The CDR3 coding sequence is TGCGCCAGCAGTGAGTTTACTGGGGAGCTGTTTTTT. It translates to CASSEFTGELFF.

This clone has at least ten counts. Other DNA sequences in this sample translate to the same CDR3. The chain couples TRBV3-1 (or the pseudogene TRBV3-2) to TRBJ2-1, with 12 bases matching TRBD2. The CDR3 spans 14 residues. V gave up 5 bases and J gave up 5 bases; unmatched junction bases: 1. Germline CDR1 LGHDT, CDR2 YNNKEL (reference sequence). In DNA form, the CDR3 reads TGTGCCAGCAGCTGGACTAGCGGGGACAATGAGCAGTTCTTC. Its translation: CASSWTSGDNEQFF.

V usage is TRBV7-9 and J usage is TRBJ2-5, with 10 bases matching TRBD2. The CDR3 is made up of 14 amino acids. Germline V gene lookup returns CDR1 SEHNR and CDR2 FQNEAQ (reference sequence). With 3 bases clipped from V and 3 bases from J, the junction kept 1 base outside the gene matches. CDR3 in amino acids: CASSLGLAKETQYF. In DNA form, the CDR3 reads TGTGCCAGCAGCTTGGGACTAGCGAAAGAGACCCAGTACTTC.

In its sample, this clone was seen a few times. The chain has TRBV3-1 (or the pseudogene TRBV3-2) and TRBJ2-4, with TRBD2 as a possible D gene (6 bases). Per germline, CDR1 LGHDT and CDR2 YNNKEL (reference sequence). The CDR3 has 11 amino acids. Trimming stripped 0 bases from V and 15 bases from J, with 9 bases between. In DNA form, the CDR3 reads TGTGCCAGCAGCCAAGAAGGCGGGGCGTACTTC. Amino acids: CASSQEGGAYF.

V and J are TRBV5-1 and TRBJ1-1; D possibly corresponds to TRBD1 (6 bases). V was shortened by 8 bases and J by 3 bases, with 14 bases between the two germline ends. CDR3 length: 13 amino acids. Germline V lookup: CDR1 SGHRS, CDR2 YFSETQ. The DNA of the CDR3 is TGCGCCAGTCATACAGGGACCGACACTGAAGCTTTCTTT. Translating it yields CASHTGTDTEAFF.

The chain is built from TRBV5-1 and TRBJ2-5; 10 bases line up with TRBD1. Germline lookup yields CDR1 SGHRS and CDR2 YFSETQ. V dropped 1 base and J dropped 5; count of bases not matched to a gene: 11. The CDR3 covers 17 residues. In DNA form, the CDR3 reads TGCGCCAGCAGCTTGAGATTCCGGGACAGGGGACGTGAGACCCAGTACTTC. Translation: CASSLRFRDRGRETQYF.

The table lists this clone with many counts. The chain couples TRBV9 to TRBJ2-1, with 10 bases identical to TRBD2. Looked up from germline, CDR1 is SGDLS and CDR2 is YYNGEE. The CDR3 is 15 amino acids. V lost 0 bases, J lost 8 bases, and 5 bases stayed unmatched. In nucleotides, the CDR3 is TGTGCCAGCAGCGTAGGTGGGACTAGCGTCGATGAGCAGTTCTTC. Its protein is CASSVGGTSVDEQFF.

This chain connects TRBV7-9 to TRBJ2-1, with 9 bases lining up with TRBD2. This CDR3 has 15 residues. V dropped 5 bases and J dropped 4; count of bases not matched to a gene: 6. Germline V gene data show CDR1 as SEHNR and CDR2 as FQNEAQ (reference sequence). Here the CDR3 reads CASSGSGGPYNEQFF. The CDR3, as DNA: TGTGCCAGCAGCGGGAGCGGGGGGCCGTACAATGAGCAGTTCTTC. The variable domain in full, with the rest retrieved from reference TRBV7-9 and TRBJ2-1, is DTGVSQNPRHKITKRGQNVTFRCDPISEHNRLYWYRQTLGQGPEFLTYFQNEAQLEKSRLLSDRFSAERPKGSFSTLEIQRTEQGDSAMYLCASSGSGGPYNEQFFGPGTRLTVL.

The chain employs TRBV7-9 and TRBJ2-1; 7 nucleotides line up with TRBD1. Germline loops: CDR1 SEHNR, CDR2 FQNEAQ (reference sequence). This CDR3 region has 18 residues. Trimming at V came to 7 bases and at J to 3 bases, leaving 18 bases not matched to a gene. The CDR3 sequence: CASTSYYIQDRIYNEQFF. CDR3 bases: TGTGCCAGCACCTCTTATTATATCCAGGACAGGATCTACAATGAGCAGTTCTTC.

The chain couples TRBV5-1 to TRBJ2-3, with TRBD2 matching 7 bases. The CDR3 covers 15 residues. Trimming took 0 bases from V and 7 from J; bases not matched to a gene: 8. The germline V gene encodes CDR1 SGHRS and CDR2 YFSETQ. The CDR3: CASSLGGRADYTQYF. DNA for the CDR3: TGCGCCAGCAGCTTGGGGGGGAGGGCCGATTATACGCAGTATTTT. Together with reference TRBV5-1 and TRBJ2-3, the CDR3 gives the full variable domain: KAGVTQTPRYLIKTRGQQVTLSCSPISGHRSVSWYQQTPGQGLQFLFEYFSETQRNKGNFPGRFSGRQFSNSRSEMNVSTLELGDSALYLCASSLGGRADYTQYFGPGTRLTVL.

This chain connects TRBV4-1 to TRBJ2-5; 14 positions match TRBD2. V trimming: 4 bases; J trimming: 5 bases; junction bases outside the gene matches: 3. Germline CDR1 is MGHRA and CDR2 is YSYEKL. The CDR3 spans 15 residues. CDR3 residues: CASSRGLAGGETQYF. CDR3 in DNA: TGCGCCAGCAGCCGCGGACTAGCGGGAGGTGAGACCCAGTACTTC.

This rearrangement joins TRBV7-9 to TRBJ1-6, with D unresolved. Between the trimmed V and J ends, which lost 2 bases and 6 bases, there was a span of 14 bases. The germline V gene has CDR1 SEHNR and CDR2 FQNEAQ (reference sequence). The CDR3 length is 16 residues. The CDR3 coding sequence is TGTGCCAGCAGCTTAAAGAGCTTTAGCAGTAATTCACCCCTCCACTTT. Translating gives CASSLKSFSSNSPLHF.

The chain recombines TRBV29-1 with TRBJ1-2, with TRBD1 matching over 9 bases. The CDR3 is 17 residues long. With V trimmed by 0 bases and J by 4 bases, 12 bases remained unmatched. Per the germline V gene, CDR1 is SQVTM and CDR2 is ANQGSEA. Written as DNA, the CDR3 is TGCAGCGTTGAAGATCAAAACAGGGGGCGCCCGGGCTATGGCTACACCTTC. It specifies CSVEDQNRGRPGYGYTF.

The chain employs TRBV3-1 (or the pseudogene TRBV3-2) and TRBJ1-1; D is possibly TRBD1 (5 bases). CDR3 length: 14 residues. The V end was cut by 4 bases, the J end by 1 base, with 10 bases between. Germline CDR1 LGHDT, CDR2 YNNKEL (reference sequence). The CDR3 nucleotides are TGTGCCAGCAGCCTTGGCCAGGGGAACACTGAAGCTTTCTTT. This sequence encodes CASSLGQGNTEAFF.

The chain uses TRBV30 and TRBJ1-3; the D gene is possibly TRBD1 (6 bases). Looked up from germline, CDR1 is GTSNPN and CDR2 is SVGIG (reference sequence). The V end lost 2 bases, the J end lost 0 bases, and 11 bases lay between the germline ends. This CDR3 has 15 residues. CDR3 residues: CAWSYGRGSGNTIYF. The CDR3 DNA follows: TGTGCCTGGAGTTATGGCAGGGGCTCTGGAAACACCATATATTTT.